This T cell receptor (beta chain) stems from a study of shared clonotypes between healthy human individuals. General study findings and limits: Naive subsets usually exceeded memory subsets in estimated richness.

The donor cohort consisted entirely of Caucasian adults residing in Nashville, Tennessee. The CDR3 consists of 15 residues. Trimming took 10 bases from V and 5 from J, leaving 24 bases between them. Germline V gives CDR1 MDHEN, CDR2 SYDVKM. As concerns this clone: The antigen is not known.

Sequencing used immunoSEQ multiplex PCR; TCRdb keeps in-frame clones, though not all of them. This sample carries about 510,000 clones, 90% to 96% of them seen once, and the ten largest clones take less than 0.06%. The genes are TRBV28 and TRBJ2-7; tentatively, D is TRBD1 or TRBD2 (5 bases each). This TCR came from a woman in her twenties or thirties in good health. The sample comprised naive CD4+ T cells sorted from blood. Specified subset: CD45RA+ positively selected. The CDR3 spells CATATGHGGIHEQYF. The CDR3 DNA is TGTGCCACCGCGACGGGGCACGGCGGTATCCACGAGCAGTACTTC.